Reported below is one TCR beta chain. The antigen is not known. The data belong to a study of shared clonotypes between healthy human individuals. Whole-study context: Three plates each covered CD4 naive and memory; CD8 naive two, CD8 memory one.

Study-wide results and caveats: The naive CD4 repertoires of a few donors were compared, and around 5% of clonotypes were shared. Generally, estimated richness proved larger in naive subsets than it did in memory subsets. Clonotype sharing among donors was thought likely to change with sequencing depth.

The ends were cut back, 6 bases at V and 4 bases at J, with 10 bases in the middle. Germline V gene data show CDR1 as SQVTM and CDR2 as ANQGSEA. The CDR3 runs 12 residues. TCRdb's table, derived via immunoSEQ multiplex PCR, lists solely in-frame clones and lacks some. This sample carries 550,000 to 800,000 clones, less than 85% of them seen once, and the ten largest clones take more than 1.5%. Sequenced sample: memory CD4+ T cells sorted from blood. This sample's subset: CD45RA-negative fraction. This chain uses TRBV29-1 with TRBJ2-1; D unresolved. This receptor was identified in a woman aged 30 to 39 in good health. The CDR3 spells CSVVAVYNEQFF. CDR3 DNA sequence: TGCAGCGTGGTTGCAGTGTACAATGAGCAGTTCTTC.